This entry features one T cell receptor beta chain sequence. The sample is drawn from a study of blood T cell repertoires in COVID-19. Overall study: The samples span acute and convalescent COVID-19 from the United States, Italy and Spain. The cDNA or gDNA used as material had been derived from T cells, B-cell-depleted T cells, or PBMCs.

Methods used by the authors: The authors estimated nucleated cell counts from reference gene primer amplification. TCRdb's copy holds only in-frame clones and misses some; the assay was immunoSEQ multiplex PCR. V and J calls and clone size are copied from that table; D and trimming were computed from the DNA. The sample yields under 300,000 clones, roughly nine tenths seen once. V shed 3 bases and J shed 7 bases, with 10 bases lying between them. Germline assignment: CDR1 MDHEN and CDR2 SYDVKM. The CDR3 runs 12 residues. The chain has TRBV28 and TRBJ2-7; D is perhaps TRBD1 (6 bases). The clonotype originates from a man between 60 and 70 years old with acute or convalescent COVID-19. Sequenced input: peripheral blood. The CDR3, as DNA: TGTGCCAGCAGTTTGTCTCAGGGGGAGCAGTACTTC. This translates into CASSLSQGEQYF.